This T cell receptor (beta chain) was captured in a study of cytomegalovirus exposure and HLA in healthy donors. Sequencing was performed with immunoSEQ multiplex PCR; in TCRdb, only in-frame clones are kept and a portion is missing. The sample contains approximately 260,000 clones, approximately 86% of which appear only once. The CDR3 contains 16 residues. CDR1 is MGHRA and CDR2 is YSYEKL in the germline V gene. The V and J ends lost 1 base and 3 bases respectively, with 16 bases between them. V gene TRBV4-1 combines with J gene TRBJ2-7, with no clear D. The clonotype originates from a woman in her twenties or thirties in good health and CMV-seropositive. The sequencing input was PBMCs. CDR3 residues: CASSQGAQTRFYEQYF. CDR3 DNA sequence: TGCGCCAGCAGCCAAGGGGCGCAGACCCGTTTCTACGAGCAGTACTTC.